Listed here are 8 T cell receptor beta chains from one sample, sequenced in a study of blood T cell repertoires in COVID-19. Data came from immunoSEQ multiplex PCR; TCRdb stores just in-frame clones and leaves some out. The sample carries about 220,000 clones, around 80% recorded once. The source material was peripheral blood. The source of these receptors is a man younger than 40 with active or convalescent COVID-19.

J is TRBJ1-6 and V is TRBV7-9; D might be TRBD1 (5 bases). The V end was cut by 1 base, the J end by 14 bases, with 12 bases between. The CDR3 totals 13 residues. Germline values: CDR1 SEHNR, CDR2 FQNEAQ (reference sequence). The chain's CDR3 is CASSLESRGALHF. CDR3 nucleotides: TGTGCCAGCAGCTTAGAATCACGGGGGGCCCTCCACTTT.

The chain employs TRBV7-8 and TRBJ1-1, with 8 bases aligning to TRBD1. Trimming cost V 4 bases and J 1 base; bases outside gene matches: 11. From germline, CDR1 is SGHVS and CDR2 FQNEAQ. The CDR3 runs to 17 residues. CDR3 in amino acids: CASSSPGTGLRNTEAFF. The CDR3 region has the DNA TGTGCCAGCAGCTCCCCCGGGACAGGCCTCCGGAACACTGAAGCTTTCTTT.

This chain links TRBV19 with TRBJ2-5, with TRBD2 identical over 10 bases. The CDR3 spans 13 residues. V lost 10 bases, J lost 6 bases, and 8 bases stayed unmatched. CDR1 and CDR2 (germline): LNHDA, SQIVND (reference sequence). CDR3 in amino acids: CATLAGAGKTQYF. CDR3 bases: TGTGCCACCCTAGCGGGGGCCGGGAAGACCCAGTACTTC.

The CDR3, as DNA: TGTGCCAGCATCCCTCGGCGGGGGGATCCTTATAGCAATCAGCCCCAGCATTTT. Translated: CASIPRRGDPYSNQPQHF. The V and J genes are TRBV21-1 and TRBJ1-5. TRBV21-1 is marked as a pseudogene. This CDR3 has 18 residues.

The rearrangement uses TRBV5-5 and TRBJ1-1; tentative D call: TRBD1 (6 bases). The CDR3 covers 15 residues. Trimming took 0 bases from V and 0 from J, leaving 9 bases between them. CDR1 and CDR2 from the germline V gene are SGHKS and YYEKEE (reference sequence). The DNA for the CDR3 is TGTGCCAGCAGCTTGGCGGACAGTGTGAACACTGAAGCTTTCTTT. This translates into CASSLADSVNTEAFF.

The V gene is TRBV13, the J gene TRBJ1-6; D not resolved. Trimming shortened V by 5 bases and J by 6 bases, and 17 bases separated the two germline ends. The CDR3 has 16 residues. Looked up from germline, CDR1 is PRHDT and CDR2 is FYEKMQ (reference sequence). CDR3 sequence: CASSQLTGMINSPLHF. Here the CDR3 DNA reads TGTGCCAGCAGCCAGCTAACCGGGATGATTAATTCACCCCTCCACTTT.

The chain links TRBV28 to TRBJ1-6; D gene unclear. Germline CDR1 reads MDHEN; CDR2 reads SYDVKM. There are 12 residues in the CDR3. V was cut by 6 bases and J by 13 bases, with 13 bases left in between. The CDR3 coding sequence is TGTGCCAGCAGCCCCCCGGGAGGGCCCCTCCACTTT. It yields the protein CASSPPGGPLHF.

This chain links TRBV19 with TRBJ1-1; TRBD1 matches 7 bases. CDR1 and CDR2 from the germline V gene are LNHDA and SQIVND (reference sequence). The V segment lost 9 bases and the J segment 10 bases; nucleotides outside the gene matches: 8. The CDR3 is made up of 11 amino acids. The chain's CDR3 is CASSRQGVAFF. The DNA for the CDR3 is TGTGCCAGCAGCCGACAGGGTGTAGCTTTCTTT.